A single sample is the source of the 19 T cell receptor beta chains below, sequenced in a study of shared clonotypes between healthy human individuals. Only CD45RO-negative cells positively selected for CCR7 counted as naive CD8 cells, so terminally differentiated effector memory CD45RA+ cells were excluded. Measured with immunoSEQ multiplex PCR; TCRdb has only the in-frame clones, and not every one. Of 630,000 or so clones in the sample, 98% are singletons; the top ten hold approximately 0.3%. Sequenced input: naive CD8+ T cells sorted from blood. These receptors came from a man younger than 40 in good health.

The rearrangement uses TRBV19 and TRBJ2-7, with 7 bases aligning to TRBD1. The CDR3 is made up of 14 amino acids. Germline V CDR1 and CDR2: LNHDA, SQIVND (reference sequence). The ends lost 5 bases at V and 0 bases at J; junction bases unmatched: 4. CDR3 sequence reads: CASSLRDSSYEQYF. DNA of the CDR3: TGTGCCAGTAGTCTTCGGGACAGCTCCTACGAGCAGTACTTC.

This chain uses TRBV13 with TRBJ1-1; D is undetermined. V was trimmed by 5 bases and J by 4 bases, leaving 11 bases between them. CDR1 is PRHDT, CDR2 FYEKMQ, per germline (reference sequence). There are 13 residues in the CDR3. The CDR3 loop is CASSPRTGTEAFF. CDR3 DNA sequence: TGTGCCAGCAGCCCTAGGACGGGCACTGAAGCTTTCTTT.

This sequence joins TRBV7-9 and TRBJ2-2; tentative D call: TRBD2 (5 bases). The V end lost 1 base, the J end lost 4 bases, and 7 bases lay between the germline ends. Germline V CDR1 and CDR2: SEHNR, FQNEAQ (reference sequence). The CDR3 consists of 14 residues. The chain's CDR3 is CASSLGGLTGELFF. CDR3 bases: TGTGCCAGCAGCTTAGGAGGACTCACCGGGGAGCTGTTTTTT.

V is TRBV5-6 and J is TRBJ2-7; 8 bases line up with TRBD1. The V gene end was trimmed by 0 bases and the J gene end by 0 bases; junction bases not matched to a gene: 5. CDR1 SGHDT and CDR2 YYEEEE come from the germline V gene. The CDR3 spans 16 residues. Here the CDR3 reads CASSLAAGGSSYEQYF. The CDR3 DNA reads as TGTGCCAGCAGCTTGGCCGCAGGGGGCAGCTCCTACGAGCAGTACTTC.

The chain links TRBV27 to TRBJ1-5; the D gene is possibly TRBD1 (5 bases). The V gene lost 6 bases and the J gene lost 6 bases, with 12 bases spanning the gap. This CDR3 contains 13 residues. Germline CDR1 MNHEY, CDR2 SMNVEV (reference sequence). This CDR3 is CASRSGSLQPQHF. CDR3 in DNA: TGTGCCAGCAGATCAGGGAGTCTTCAGCCCCAGCATTTT.

V gene TRBV5-6 combines with J gene TRBJ2-1; 9 nucleotides agree with TRBD2. CDR1 is SGHDT, CDR2 YYEEEE, per germline. CDR3 length equals 17 residues. The V gene end was trimmed by 0 bases and the J gene end by 6 bases; junction bases not matched to a gene: 10. The CDR3 reads CASSLAKLAGEFNEQFF. For the CDR3, the DNA is TGTGCCAGCAGCTTGGCCAAGTTAGCGGGAGAGTTCAATGAGCAGTTCTTC.

This clone was recorded only once. The chain has TRBV11-2 and TRBJ2-3; perhaps TRBD1 as D (6 bases). Germline CDR1 SGHAT, CDR2 FQNNGV. Trimming removed 7 bases at V and 2 bases at J, with 22 bases between. CDR3 length: 17 amino acids. DNA for the CDR3: TGTGCCAGCAAATCAAGAACAGGGCTAACTAACACAGATACGCAGTATTTT. It is translated as CASKSRTGLTNTDTQYF.

The chain is built from TRBV4-3 and TRBJ1-4, with TRBD1 as a possible D gene (6 bases). The V gene's germline CDR1 is LGHNA and CDR2 YSLEER. This CDR3 comprises 20 residues. Trimming stripped 0 bases from V and 0 bases from J, with 20 bases between. The CDR3 DNA sequence: TGCGCCAGCAGCCAAGAACCGGGGGGGCAGGGGTTCACAACTAATGAAAAACTGTTTTTT. Translation: CASSQEPGGQGFTTNEKLFF.

The V call is TRBV7-3, the J call TRBJ2-3, with TRBD2 matching 11 bases. The CDR3 consists of 16 residues. After removal of 2 bases from V and 2 bases from J, the junction contained 3 bases not matched to a gene. Germline loops: CDR1 SGHTA, CDR2 FQGTGA. The CDR3 DNA reads TGTGCCAGCAGCTTAGGGACTAGCGGCATCACAGATACGCAGTATTTT. This gives the protein CASSLGTSGITDTQYF.

The rearrangement uses TRBV10-2 and TRBJ2-7, with D tentatively TRBD2 (5 bases). There are 14 residues in the CDR3. Trimming took off 9 bases at V and 1 base at J, with 16 bases between the two ends. Germline loops: CDR1 WSHSY, CDR2 SAAADI. The CDR3 DNA is TGCGCCAGTCAAACCTCTGGGAGTTCCTACGAGCAGTACTTC. Amino acid sequence: CASQTSGSSYEQYF.

CDR3 bases: TGTGCCAGCAGTCCCCGAGGTATAGGTCACGAGCAGTACTTC. It translates to CASSPRGIGHEQYF. This rearrangement joins TRBV27 to TRBJ2-7; the D is unclear. V was shortened by 5 bases and J by 5 bases, with 16 bases between the two germline ends. CDR3 length: 14 amino acids. Germline lookup yields CDR1 MNHEY and CDR2 SMNVEV (reference sequence).

The V and J genes are TRBV11-3 and TRBJ2-1; D not certain. V dropped 0 bases and J dropped 0 bases, with 18 bases sitting between them. The germline gives CDR1 SGHNT, CDR2 YENEEA. The CDR3 runs to 19 residues. CDR3 nucleotide sequence: TGTGCCAGCAGCTTAGATTTCGGCGAACCGTCAGGCTCCTACAATGAGCAGTTCTTC. Protein product: CASSLDFGEPSGSYNEQFF.

The chain has TRBV5-1 and TRBJ2-7; D is possibly TRBD1 (5 bases). Trimming removed 2 bases from V and 4 bases from J, with 10 bases in between. Germline assignment: CDR1 SGHRS and CDR2 YFSETQ. The CDR3 length is 13 residues. CDR3 sequence (DNA): TGCGCCAGCAGCTTCAGGGTAGGATACGAGCAGTACTTC. Translated: CASSFRVGYEQYF.

The chain carries TRBV6-5 and TRBJ1-1, with D perhaps TRBD1 (5 bases). Trimming stripped 0 bases from V and 5 bases from J, with 13 bases between. This CDR3 has 15 residues. The germline V gene has CDR1 MNHEY and CDR2 SVGAGI. CDR3 DNA: TGTGCCAGCAGTTACTCGCACAGGAAGATGACTGAAGCTTTCTTT. Protein sequence: CASSYSHRKMTEAFF.

The genes are TRBV5-4 and TRBJ2-3; possibly TRBD1 or TRBD2 for D (6 bases each). This CDR3 region has 16 residues. The V end was cut by 0 bases, the J end by 2 bases, with 13 bases between. Germline values: CDR1 SGHNT, CDR2 YYREEE (reference sequence). This CDR3 reads CASSLGIGGITDTQYF. In DNA, the CDR3 is TGTGCCAGCAGCTTGGGCATAGGGGGGATCACAGATACGCAGTATTTT.

The rearrangement links TRBV7-9 to TRBJ2-1; D not certain. The CDR3 consists of 12 residues. Trimming took off 0 bases at V and 12 bases at J, with 9 bases between the two ends. CDR1 and CDR2 (germline): SEHNR, FQNEAQ (reference sequence). The CDR3: CASSLARKGQFF. The CDR3 DNA follows: TGTGCCAGCAGCTTAGCTCGCAAGGGGCAGTTCTTC.

This clone was counted only a few times. The chain has TRBV19 and TRBJ2-1; D may be TRBD1 (7 bases). This CDR3 has 15 amino acids. V was pared by 4 bases and J by 2 bases, with 12 bases between. Germline CDR1 and CDR2: LNHDA and SQIVND (reference sequence). CDR3 sequence: CASSTTGRTYNEQFF. The CDR3, as DNA: TGTGCCAGTAGTACGACAGGGAGGACCTACAATGAGCAGTTCTTC.

This clone was detected once. The gene calls are TRBV4-1 and TRBJ1-5; D uncertain. V was shortened by 0 bases and J by 3 bases, with 9 bases between the two germline ends. This CDR3 has 15 residues. Germline V gene data show CDR1 as MGHRA and CDR2 as YSYEKL. As DNA, the CDR3 is TGCGCCAGCAGCCAAGAACGCCTGATCAATCAGCCCCAGCATTTT. Translating it yields CASSQERLINQPQHF.

This clone was seen a handful of times. The chain links TRBV7-6 to TRBJ2-7; the match to TRBD1 covers 7 bases. The CDR3 totals 15 residues. Germline loops: CDR1 SGHVS, CDR2 FNYEAQ. V lost 4 bases and J lost 2; bases outside the gene matches: 8. The CDR3 here is CASSSRQGTAYEQYF. The CDR3 DNA follows: TGTGCCAGCAGCTCCAGACAGGGTACAGCCTACGAGCAGTACTTC. Full variable domain (missing parts from reference TRBV7-6 and TRBJ2-7): GAGVSQSPRYKVTKRGQDVALRCDPISGHVSLYWYRQALGQGPEFLTYFNYEAQQDKSGLPNDRFSAERPEGSISTLTIQRTEQRDSAMYRCASSSRQGTAYEQYFGPGTRLTVT.